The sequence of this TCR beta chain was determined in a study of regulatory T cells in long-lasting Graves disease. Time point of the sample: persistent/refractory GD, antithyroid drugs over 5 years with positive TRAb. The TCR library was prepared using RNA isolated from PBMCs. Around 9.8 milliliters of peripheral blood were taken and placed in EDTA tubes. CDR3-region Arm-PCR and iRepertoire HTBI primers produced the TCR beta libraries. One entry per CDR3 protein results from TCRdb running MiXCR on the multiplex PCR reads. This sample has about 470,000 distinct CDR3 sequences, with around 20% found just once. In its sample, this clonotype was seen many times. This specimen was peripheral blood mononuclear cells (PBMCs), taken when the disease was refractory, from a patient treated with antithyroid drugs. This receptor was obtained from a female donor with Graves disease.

CDR3 amino acids: CASSDSPLYGYTF. CDR3 bases: TGTGCCAGCAGTGACAGCCCCCTCTATGGCTACACCTTC. The J gene is TRBJ1-2, the V gene TRBV6-1; D is unclear. V was cut by 3 bases and J by 4 bases, with 9 bases left in between. CDR3 length: 13 residues. CDR1 is MNHNS, CDR2 SASEGT, per germline.